The T cell receptor (beta chain) under discussion was sequenced for a study of blood T cell repertoires in COVID-19. V was shortened by 6 bases and J by 9 bases, with 12 bases between the two germline ends. Germline V CDR1 and CDR2: LNHDA, SQIVND (reference sequence). The length of the CDR3 is 12 residues. TCRdb's copy holds only in-frame clones and misses some; the assay was immunoSEQ multiplex PCR. Of over 200,000 clones in the sample, 65% to 85% were seen once. This sequence originates from a man between 40 and 49 years old with acute or convalescent COVID-19. The sample taken for sequencing was peripheral blood. This chain links TRBV19 with TRBJ2-1; possibly TRBD1 for D (6 bases). CDR3 protein: CASRLQGTEQFF. CDR3 in DNA: TGTGCCAGTAGGTTACAGGGCACTGAGCAGTTCTTC.